This T cell receptor (beta chain) originates from a study of CD8 T cells in ankylosing spondylitis. Trimming removed 5 bases from V and 2 bases from J; junction bases left unmatched: 8. The CDR3 spans 16 residues. Study results and limitations: Some of the motif variants had earlier been found in reactive arthritis patients' fluid and blood. Blood from ankylosing spondylitis patients appeared to carry a characteristic roughly 8-variant TCR beta motif. Disease-associated clones were reportedly significantly overrepresented in matched ankylosing spondylitis synovial fluid.

Libraries for TCR beta were made by quantitative 5'-RACE with molecular barcodes. TCRdb re-called the 5' RACE reads through MiXCR, storing one row per CDR3 protein. Found here are hundreds of thousands of distinct CDR3 sequences, more than 25% of them singletons; the top ten hold about 4%. In the case of this clonotype: The antigen remains undetermined.

This receptor was obtained from a male donor with ankylosing spondylitis or in good health (not recorded which). The sequenced material came from blood, either unsorted or a sorted T cell fraction (not recorded which). J is TRBJ2-3 and V is TRBV12-3 or TRBV12-4; 9 bases fit TRBD2. This chain's CDR3 is CASSNGLAQHTDTQYF. The DNA of the CDR3 is TGTGCCAGCAGTAATGGACTAGCGCAACACACAGATACGCAGTATTTT.